The clone carrying this T cell receptor beta chain was detected many times. Its antigen remains unidentified. The time point here: healthy volunteer bleed at 2 weeks. Someone pulled total RNA out of unfractionated whole blood. The data were taken from a study of human T cells and chemical hapten exposure. As for the study in general: Small differences in pooled library volume mainly drove the variation in TCR yields per sample. Study-level results: The number of TCRs over 1 in 1000 frequency stayed unchanged after DPC.

The library tagged individual cDNA molecules with unique molecular identifiers. In the authors' methods: Samples had a median of about 95,000 TCRs, ranging roughly 20,000 to 750,000. TCRdb ran MiXCR on the RACE reads and lists one entry per CDR3 protein. None of the V and J calls come from the authors' own analysis; TCRdb made them. The sample lists some 46,000 distinct CDR3 sequences; roughly 4.5% were seen once. Specimen: whole blood. This clonotype was sampled from a female donor in good health. Some clones in this sample may be carry-over from other donors' samples.

The CDR3 bases are TGTGCCAGCAGTTCCTTTCAGGATCCCTATCACTATGGCTACACCTTC. Its translation is CASSSFQDPYHYGYTF. The rearrangement joins TRBV6-2 or TRBV6-3 to TRBJ1-2; the D is unclear. Germline loops: CDR1 MNHEY, CDR2 SVGEGT. Trimming left V 4 bases short and J 3 bases short, with 18 bases between. This CDR3 spans 16 amino acids.